The entry below gives a single TCR beta chain sequence along with its context. This record belongs to a study of T cell changes during pregnancy in multiple sclerosis. Germline-derived CDR1 and CDR2 are SGHTA and FQGNSA. The CDR3 sequence is 13 residues long. V lost 6 bases and J lost 4, with 12 bases in between. TCRdb's table, derived via immunoSEQ multiplex PCR, lists solely in-frame clones and lacks some. This repertoire shows roughly 48,000 clones, about 88% found once; its top ten account for 1% to 1.5%. Sequencing used CD4+ T cells from peripheral blood mononuclear cells, obtained in the second trimester of pregnancy. The chain has TRBV7-2 and TRBJ2-5; tentatively, D is TRBD2 (7 bases). This receptor was taken from a female donor with multiple sclerosis, enrolled in a pregnancy study. The CDR3 sequence is CASRAGARETQYF. For the CDR3, the DNA is TGTGCCAGCAGGGCGGGGGCGCGAGAGACCCAGTACTTC.